Listed below are T cell receptor beta chains from one sample, sequenced in a study of CD8+ T cells in alopecia areata. Clones were read by immunoSEQ multiplex PCR, and TCRdb kept only the in-frame ones, dropping some. The profile shows 150,000 to 200,000 clones, roughly 60% of them singletons. Sequencing used CD4+ T cells sorted from blood, obtained at week 24, from a patient treated with tofacitinib. The receptors come from a human donor with alopecia areata. Each CDR3 is given with its conserved first and last residue. The D gene is left open where the match is weak. Only some rows state a clone size, as once, few, many or a class for expanded clones.

j_gene: TRBJ2-7
len: 16
d_gene: TRBD1
v_gene: TRBV10-3
abundance: -
CDR3aa: CAISESGRTGIYEQYF
CDR3nt: TGTGCCATCAGTGAGTCGGGAAGGACAGGGATATACGAGCAGTACTTC

j_gene: TRBJ1-6
len: 15
d_gene: -
v_gene: TRBV25-1
abundance: once
CDR3aa: CASSDSLGVNSPLHF
CDR3nt: TGTGCCAGCAGTGATTCCCTGGGGGTAAATTCACCCCTCCACTTT

j_gene: TRBJ1-1
len: 16
d_gene: -
v_gene: TRBV7-9
abundance: -
CDR3aa: CASSLRLGRPNTEAFF
CDR3nt: TGTGCCAGCAGCTTAAGATTGGGCAGGCCGAACACTGAAGCTTTCTTT

j_gene: TRBJ2-5
len: 12
d_gene: -
v_gene: TRBV2
abundance: -
CDR3aa: CASASTQETQYF
CDR3nt: TGTGCCAGCGCTTCCACACAAGAGACCCAGTACTTC

j_gene: TRBJ2-3
len: 13
d_gene: -
v_gene: TRBV2
abundance: -
CDR3aa: CASSGDGTDTQYF
CDR3nt: TGTGCCAGCAGTGGTGATGGTACAGATACGCAGTATTTT

j_gene: TRBJ1-2
len: 15
d_gene: TRBD1
v_gene: TRBV4-1
abundance: -
CDR3aa: CASSQGIQGSYGYTF
CDR3nt: TGCGCCAGCAGCCAAGGCATACAGGGGAGCTATGGCTACACCTTC

j_gene: TRBJ1-1
len: 14
d_gene: -
v_gene: TRBV28
abundance: -
CDR3aa: CASTEEKWNTEAFF
CDR3nt: TGTGCCAGCACCGAGGAGAAGTGGAACACTGAAGCTTTCTTT

j_gene: TRBJ1-5
len: 16
d_gene: TRBD1
v_gene: TRBV4-3
abundance: -
CDR3aa: CASSQGTGGSNQPQHF
CDR3nt: TGCGCCAGCAGCCAAGGCACAGGGGGAAGCAATCAGCCCCAGCATTTT

j_gene: TRBJ2-1
len: 11
d_gene: -
v_gene: TRBV29-1
abundance: few
CDR3aa: CSVEAHNEQFF
CDR3nt: TGCAGCGTTGAGGCTCACAATGAGCAGTTCTTC

j_gene: TRBJ1-2
len: 16
d_gene: -
v_gene: TRBV5-1
abundance: -
CDR3aa: CASSLVGGFGDVGYTF
CDR3nt: TGCGCCAGCAGCTTGGTCGGGGGCTTCGGCGACGTTGGCTACACCTTC

j_gene: TRBJ1-2
len: 13
d_gene: -
v_gene: TRBV5-8
abundance: few
CDR3aa: CASSPPPVRAPAF
CDR3nt: TGTGCCAGCAGCCCACCACCAGTCCGTGCCCCTGCCTTC

j_gene: TRBJ2-6
len: 16
d_gene: -
v_gene: TRBV7-9
abundance: -
CDR3aa: CASSLYVASGANVLTF
CDR3nt: TGTGCCAGCAGCTTATACGTCGCCTCTGGGGCCAACGTCCTGACTTTC

j_gene: TRBJ2-7
len: 13
d_gene: -
v_gene: TRBV30
abundance: -
CDR3aa: CASYRDTPYEQYF
CDR3nt: TGTGCCTCCTACCGGGACACCCCATACGAGCAGTACTTC

j_gene: TRBJ1-4
len: 15
d_gene: TRBD1
v_gene: TRBV9
abundance: -
CDR3aa: CASSVGDRDYEKLFF
CDR3nt: TGTGCCAGCAGCGTGGGGGACAGGGACTATGAAAAACTGTTTTTT

j_gene: TRBJ1-2
len: 14
d_gene: TRBD1
v_gene: TRBV2
abundance: -
CDR3aa: CASSAEDRAGGYTF
CDR3nt: TGTGCCAGCAGTGCAGAGGACAGGGCGGGGGGCTACACCTTC

j_gene: TRBJ1-5
len: 16
d_gene: -
v_gene: TRBV6-1
abundance: -
CDR3aa: CASSEALRGYRQPQHF
CDR3nt: TGTGCCAGCAGTGAAGCGCTAAGAGGGTACCGACAGCCCCAGCATTTT

j_gene: TRBJ1-1
len: 13
d_gene: -
v_gene: TRBV29-1
abundance: -
CDR3aa: CSSRDLELAEAFF
CDR3nt: TGCAGCTCCCGGGACCTTGAGTTGGCTGAAGCTTTCTTT

j_gene: TRBJ2-3
len: 16
d_gene: -
v_gene: TRBV4-1
abundance: -
CDR3aa: CASAFDRARKTDTQYF
CDR3nt: TGCGCCAGCGCCTTTGACCGGGCGCGAAAAACAGATACGCAGTATTTT

j_gene: TRBJ2-6
len: 16
d_gene: TRBD1
v_gene: TRBV5-4
abundance: -
CDR3aa: CASSLEGARGANVLTF
CDR3nt: TGTGCCAGCAGCTTGGAGGGGGCGCGAGGGGCCAACGTCCTGACTTTC

j_gene: TRBJ1-1
len: 14
d_gene: -
v_gene: TRBV19
abundance: -
CDR3aa: CASSISQLNTEAFF
CDR3nt: TGTGCCAGTAGTATTTCACAGCTGAACACTGAAGCTTTCTTT

j_gene: TRBJ2-1
len: 19
d_gene: -
v_gene: TRBV7-9
abundance: -
CDR3aa: CASSLRQKTGVKSRNEQFF
CDR3nt: TGTGCCAGCAGCCTCAGACAGAAGACGGGGGTGAAGTCAAGAAATGAGCAGTTCTTC

j_gene: TRBJ2-1
len: 12
d_gene: -
v_gene: TRBV29-1
abundance: -
CDR3aa: CSVEWGVSEQFF
CDR3nt: TGCAGCGTTGAATGGGGGGTGAGTGAGCAGTTCTTC

j_gene: TRBJ2-3
len: 15
d_gene: TRBD2
v_gene: TRBV5-1
abundance: -
CDR3aa: CASSSGLQNTDTQYF
CDR3nt: TGCGCCAGCAGCTCGGGACTACAAAACACAGATACGCAGTATTTT